Presented here are 24 T cell receptor beta chains from one specimen sequenced in a study of graft-versus-host responses after intestinal transplantation. Generated by immunoSEQ multiplex PCR, the TCRdb table keeps only in-frame clones and is missing some. The repertoire includes about 88,000 clones, approximately 89% of them detected once, and around 0.37% sits in the top ten. These receptors lack a known antigen. This sample comprised unstimulated CD4+ T cells sorted from spleen or lymph node cells, obtained before transplant. The receptors shown here come from a human donor who was the organ donor for an intestinal transplant.

The V and J genes are TRBV6-1 and TRBJ1-3; D call uncertain. V shed 8 bases and J shed 0 bases, with 14 bases lying between them. Germline V gene lookup returns CDR1 MNHNS and CDR2 SASEGT. The CDR3 has 15 residues. CDR3 residues: CASCRVAYSGNTIYF. The CDR3 DNA reads as TGTGCCAGCTGTAGAGTTGCGTACTCTGGAAACACCATATATTTT.

The chain links TRBV18 to TRBJ2-1; 9 nucleotides align to TRBD2. The CDR3 length is 16 residues. Germline V lookup: CDR1 KGHSH, CDR2 LQKENI. Trimming removed 3 bases from V and 2 bases from J; junction bases left unmatched: 5. CDR3 sequence (DNA): TGTGCCAGCTCACCCGATGGCGGGGGGGCCTACAATGAGCAGTTCTTC. This translates into CASSPDGGGAYNEQFF.

The chain uses TRBV19 and TRBJ2-3; 11 bases align to TRBD2. The CDR3 length is 15 residues. CDR1 and CDR2 (germline): LNHDA, SQIVND (reference sequence). After removal of 8 bases from V and 2 bases from J, the junction contained 6 bases not matched to a gene. CDR3 in amino acids: CASRTSGSLTDTQYF. In nucleotides, the CDR3 is TGTGCCAGTCGCACTAGCGGGAGTCTCACAGATACGCAGTATTTT.

The chain recombines TRBV6-5 with TRBJ1-5; 7 bases match TRBD1. The CDR3 is 14 residues long. Per the germline V gene, CDR1 is MNHEY and CDR2 is SVGAGI. V shed 7 bases and J 4 bases; nucleotides not matched to a gene: 7. The CDR3 DNA sequence: TGTGCCAGCACTGCAGGGGGAAAAAATCAGCCCCAGCATTTT. This gives the protein CASTAGGKNQPQHF.

The chain combines TRBV10-3 with TRBJ2-2, with a tentative D call TRBD2 (6 bases). Germline CDR1 and CDR2: ENHRY and SYGVKD. V lost 3 bases and J lost 3, with 14 bases in between. The CDR3 is made up of 16 amino acids. The CDR3 here is CAISDRLGQDTGELFF. The CDR3 nucleotides read TGTGCCATCAGTGATAGACTAGGGCAGGACACCGGGGAGCTGTTTTTT.

V and J are TRBV5-1 and TRBJ2-7; 8 bases match TRBD2. After removal of 2 bases from V and 3 bases from J, the junction contained 7 bases not matched to a gene. The CDR3 covers 15 residues. Looked up from germline, CDR1 is SGHRS and CDR2 is YFSETQ. The CDR3 here is CASSFGAGVYYEQYF. The CDR3 nucleotides are TGCGCCAGCAGCTTTGGAGCGGGAGTCTACTACGAGCAGTACTTC.

This clone was detected only a few times. The V and J genes are TRBV4-1 and TRBJ1-5; TRBD1 is a possible D gene (6 bases). The CDR3 contains 14 residues. V was trimmed by 6 bases and J by 0 bases, leaving 9 bases between them. The germline gives CDR1 MGHRA, CDR2 YSYEKL. The CDR3 sequence is CASSPGASNQPQHF. The CDR3 DNA follows: TGCGCCAGCAGTCCAGGGGCTAGCAATCAGCCCCAGCATTTT.

V gene TRBV5-1 combines with J gene TRBJ2-3; possibly TRBD1 for D (6 bases). From germline, CDR1 is SGHRS and CDR2 YFSETQ. The CDR3 is 16 residues long. With 0 bases removed from V and 2 bases from J, the gap between germline ends came to 13 bases. The CDR3 DNA sequence: TGCGCCAGCAGCTTGGGACAGGTCTCATCCACAGATACGCAGTATTTT. Translating it yields CASSLGQVSSTDTQYF. Complete variable domain (other parts from reference TRBV5-1 and TRBJ2-3): KAGVTQTPRYLIKTRGQQVTLSCSPISGHRSVSWYQQTPGQGLQFLFEYFSETQRNKGNFPGRFSGRQFSNSRSEMNVSTLELGDSALYLCASSLGQVSSTDTQYFGPGTRLTVL.

The J gene is TRBJ2-1, the V gene TRBV11-2, with TRBD2 matching over 8 bases. The length of the CDR3 is 17 residues. Trimming cost V 1 base and J 8 bases; bases outside gene matches: 13. The germline V gene encodes CDR1 SGHAT and CDR2 FQNNGV. The DNA of the CDR3 is TGTGCCAGCAGCTTAGTCCCTTCGGCGGGAGGTCGGGATGAGCAGTTCTTC. Protein: CASSLVPSAGGRDEQFF.

The CDR3: CASSPVFSYGTPIYEQYF. The DNA of the CDR3 is TGTGCCAGCTCACCCGTCTTCTCCTACGGGACACCAATCTACGAGCAGTACTTC. This chain connects TRBV18 to TRBJ2-7; D is perhaps TRBD1 (6 bases). CDR3 length: 18 residues. Germline lookup yields CDR1 KGHSH and CDR2 LQKENI. V dropped 3 bases and J dropped 3 bases, with 24 bases sitting between them.

The rearrangement links TRBV15 to TRBJ2-7; 8 bases map to TRBD2. Germline CDR1 is LNHNV and CDR2 is YYDKDF (reference sequence). This CDR3 spans 15 amino acids. V lost 1 base and J lost 1; bases outside the gene matches: 3. The CDR3 is CATSRGASGSYEQYF. DNA for the CDR3: TGTGCCACCAGCAGAGGGGCTAGCGGGTCCTACGAGCAGTACTTC.

This chain connects TRBV5-8 to TRBJ2-5, with TRBD2 matching over 13 bases. This CDR3 is 17 amino acids long. V lost 4 bases and J lost 2; bases outside the gene matches: 8. CDR1 is SGHTS and CDR2 is YDEGEE in the germline V gene. CDR3 bases: TGTGCCAGCAGCGGGGGACTAGCGGGGCTAACACAAGAGACCCAGTACTTC. Protein product: CASSGGLAGLTQETQYF.

The CDR3 sequence is CSVEGGTNEKLFF. The CDR3 nucleotides read TGCAGCGTTGAGGGGGGAACTAATGAAAAACTGTTTTTT. The chain recombines TRBV29-1 with TRBJ1-4; the D gene is possibly TRBD1 (5 bases). Germline lookup yields CDR1 SQVTM and CDR2 ANQGSEA. The V and J ends lost 3 bases and 1 base respectively, with 6 bases between them. The CDR3 is made up of 13 amino acids. Full variable domain (outside the CDR3, taken from reference TRBV29-1 and TRBJ1-4): SAVISQKPSRDICQRGTSLTIQCQVDSQVTMMFWYRQQPGQSLTLIATANQGSEATYESGFVIDKFPISRPNLTFSTLTVSNMSPEDSSIYLCSVEGGTNEKLFFGSGTQLSVL.

The rearrangement joins TRBV5-1 to TRBJ1-1, with D perhaps TRBD1 (6 bases). Trimming cost V 3 bases and J 8 bases, with 23 bases left between them. The CDR3 totals 16 residues. Germline-derived CDR1 and CDR2 are SGHRS and YFSETQ. The chain's CDR3 is CASSSQGGSWSSEAFF. Written as DNA, the CDR3 is TGCGCCAGCAGCTCTCAAGGGGGATCTTGGTCCTCAGAAGCTTTCTTT. Together with reference TRBV5-1 and TRBJ1-1, the CDR3 gives the full variable domain: KAGVTQTPRYLIKTRGQQVTLSCSPISGHRSVSWYQQTPGQGLQFLFEYFSETQRNKGNFPGRFSGRQFSNSRSEMNVSTLELGDSALYLCASSSQGGSWSSEAFFGQGTRLTVV.

A single count supports this clone. This rearrangement joins TRBV6-1 to TRBJ2-4, with 7 bases lining up with TRBD2. The V gene's germline CDR1 is MNHNS and CDR2 SASEGT. There are 15 residues in the CDR3. Trimming cost V 3 bases and J 3 bases; bases outside gene matches: 5. The CDR3 sequence: CASSDSSGGKNIQYF. In DNA, the CDR3 is TGTGCCAGCAGTGATTCTTCGGGAGGCAAAAACATTCAGTACTTC.

The rearrangement uses TRBV28 and TRBJ2-2; D ambiguous. From germline, CDR1 is MDHEN and CDR2 SYDVKM. This CDR3 contains 13 residues. Trimming stripped 4 bases from V and 0 bases from J, with 3 bases between. CDR3 in DNA: TGTGCCAGCAGTTACTCGAACACCGGGGAGCTGTTTTTT. Protein sequence: CASSYSNTGELFF.

V usage is TRBV7-9 and J usage is TRBJ2-1, with TRBD2 matching over 7 bases. V trimming: 2 bases; J trimming: 3 bases; junction bases outside the gene matches: 4. CDR3 length: 15 residues. CDR1 and CDR2 from the germline V gene are SEHNR and FQNEAQ (reference sequence). CDR3 amino acids: CASSLMASGYNEQFF. The CDR3 nucleotides read TGTGCCAGCAGCTTAATGGCTAGCGGCTACAATGAGCAGTTCTTC.

The chain is built from TRBV5-1 and TRBJ2-7, with 8 nucleotides matching TRBD1. J was trimmed by 5 bases and V by 2 bases; bases with no gene match: 9. Germline V gives CDR1 SGHRS, CDR2 YFSETQ. This CDR3 has 15 amino acids. CDR3 residues: CASSLVVDRGHEQYF. In nucleotides, the CDR3 is TGCGCCAGCAGCTTAGTCGTCGACAGGGGCCACGAGCAGTACTTC.

This rearrangement joins TRBV6-6 to TRBJ1-1; a possible D gene is TRBD1 (5 bases). The CDR3 is made up of 14 amino acids. The germline CDR1 and CDR2 sequences are MNHNY and SVGAGI (reference sequence). Deletions cut 5 bases from V and 3 bases from J, with 13 bases between. The CDR3 bases are TGTGCCAGCAGTCTCCCCGGGGGGTACACTGAAGCTTTCTTT. Protein product: CASSLPGGYTEAFF.

V is TRBV6-6 and J is TRBJ1-1; a weak D match, TRBD1 (5 bases). The CDR3 extends over 15 amino acids. Germline CDR1 MNHNY, CDR2 SVGAGI (reference sequence). V was cut by 0 bases and J by 7 bases, with 15 bases left in between. The CDR3 protein is CASSYSVSGGDEAFF. CDR3 coding DNA: TGTGCCAGCAGTTACTCGGTCTCAGGAGGGGATGAAGCTTTCTTT.

V is TRBV7-9 and J is TRBJ2-7; TRBD1 agrees at 8 bases. This CDR3 has 13 residues. Germline V gene lookup returns CDR1 SEHNR and CDR2 FQNEAQ (reference sequence). Trimming cost V 5 bases and J 4 bases; bases outside gene matches: 4. The CDR3 protein is CASSPRQGYEQYF. CDR3 sequence (DNA): TGTGCCAGCAGCCCGAGACAGGGGTACGAGCAGTACTTC. The full variable domain, its missing parts supplied by reference TRBV7-9 and TRBJ2-7, is DTGVSQNPRHKITKRGQNVTFRCDPISEHNRLYWYRQTLGQGPEFLTYFQNEAQLEKSRLLSDRFSAERPKGSFSTLEIQRTEQGDSAMYLCASSPRQGYEQYFGPGTRLTVT.

V usage is TRBV14 and J usage is TRBJ2-7, with 11 bases that match TRBD2. The trim removed 1 base at V and 2 bases at J, leaving 7 bases unmatched. The CDR3 is 17 amino acids. From germline, CDR1 is SGHDN and CDR2 FVKESK. CDR3 protein: CASSQAPGLAATYEQYF. CDR3 sequence (DNA): TGTGCCAGCAGCCAAGCCCCGGGACTAGCGGCAACCTACGAGCAGTACTTC.

The chain recombines TRBV4-1 with TRBJ2-5; 8 bases fit TRBD1. The CDR3 spans 17 residues. Germline lookup yields CDR1 MGHRA and CDR2 YSYEKL. V shed 3 bases, J shed 0 bases, and the junction held 9 bases outside the gene matches. The CDR3 bases are TGCGCCAGCAGCCAGGGCAGGGGGCGCGTTTACCAAGAGACCCAGTACTTC. Translating it yields CASSQGRGRVYQETQYF.

The rearrangement joins TRBV29-1 to TRBJ2-7; D perhaps matches TRBD1 (5 bases). V lost 4 bases and J lost 2, with 9 bases in between. CDR1 is SQVTM, CDR2 ANQGSEA, per germline. This CDR3 is built from 12 residues. In DNA form, the CDR3 reads TGCAGCGTTGCCAGGGCACCCTACGAGCAGTACTTC. It codes for CSVARAPYEQYF.